The 21 T cell receptor beta chains listed next were all sequenced from one sample in a study of T cell responses to AZD1222 COVID-19 vaccine. The table came from immunoSEQ multiplex PCR; TCRdb's copy has only in-frame clones and leaves some out. The sample consists of about 150,000 clones, around 90% of them appearing once. The sequencing here drew on peripheral blood, taken on day 0 of AZD1222 vaccination. The source is an adult in good health.

V gene TRBV11-3 combines with J gene TRBJ2-3; 14 nucleotides agree with TRBD2. Germline assignment: CDR1 SGHNT and CDR2 YENEEA. The CDR3 spans 16 residues. V lost 5 bases and J lost 6; bases outside the gene matches: 7. In DNA form, the CDR3 reads TGTGCCAGCAGCCGGGGACTAGCGGGGGCCGGGGATACGCAGTATTTT. It specifies CASSRGLAGAGDTQYF.

This chain uses TRBV5-1 with TRBJ2-6, with D maybe TRBD1 (6 bases). Germline loops: CDR1 SGHRS, CDR2 YFSETQ. The CDR3 loop spans 18 amino acids. Trimming removed 0 bases from V and 0 bases from J, with 13 bases in between. The CDR3 is CASSLGGGHGSGANVLTF. CDR3 in DNA: TGCGCCAGCAGCTTGGGTGGGGGACATGGCTCTGGGGCCAACGTCCTGACTTTC.

V is TRBV29-1 and J is TRBJ2-1; no firm D call. CDR3 length equals 13 residues. The V end lost 4 bases, the J end lost 7 bases, and 14 bases lay between the germline ends. Germline values: CDR1 SQVTM, CDR2 ANQGSEA. As DNA, the CDR3 is TGCAGCGTTGCGGCGTGGTCCTCGAATGAGCAGTTCTTC. Amino acid sequence: CSVAAWSSNEQFF.

V and J are TRBV6-2 or TRBV6-3 and TRBJ2-1; D gene uncertain. The CDR3 is 13 amino acids. Trimming took off 6 bases at V and 6 bases at J, with 12 bases between the two ends. Germline loops: CDR1 MNHEY, CDR2 SVGEGT. The CDR3 reads CASSTIRTNEQFF. CDR3 sequence (DNA): TGTGCCAGCAGCACTATCAGGACCAATGAGCAGTTCTTC.

About this clone itself: This sample also contains other DNA sequences that code for the same CDR3. J is TRBJ2-2 and V is TRBV6-5; D perhaps matches TRBD2 (6 bases). CDR1 is MNHEY and CDR2 is SVGAGI in the germline V gene. The CDR3 has 15 residues. V was shortened by 0 bases and J by 5 bases, with 10 bases between the two germline ends. The CDR3 spells CASSYSPGGTGELFF. DNA for the CDR3: TGTGCCAGCAGTTACTCGCCTGGGGGGACCGGGGAGCTGTTTTTT.

The rearrangement joins TRBV27 to TRBJ2-2; D unresolved. There are 13 residues in the CDR3. V lost 11 bases and J 0 bases, leaving 10 bases between the germline ends. Germline V gene lookup returns CDR1 MNHEY and CDR2 SMNVEV (reference sequence). DNA of the CDR3: TGTGCCCGGAACTACCCGAACACCGGGGAGCTGTTTTTT. Residues: CARNYPNTGELFF.

The chain recombines TRBV18 with TRBJ2-7, with unresolved D. Trimming took 6 bases from V and 3 from J, leaving 9 bases between them. The germline gives CDR1 KGHSH, CDR2 LQKENI. The CDR3 sequence is 12 residues long. The CDR3 nucleotides are TGTGCCAGCTCGCCAAACATCTACGAGCAGTACTTC. Translation: CASSPNIYEQYF.

The gene calls are TRBV5-6 and TRBJ2-1; no clear D. The V gene's germline CDR1 is SGHDT and CDR2 YYEEEE. V dropped 4 bases and J dropped 5 bases, with 10 bases sitting between them. The CDR3 runs to 13 residues. The CDR3 protein is CASSRYQDNEQFF. DNA of the CDR3: TGTGCCAGCAGCCGCTACCAGGACAATGAGCAGTTCTTC.

The gene calls are TRBV12-3 or TRBV12-4 and TRBJ1-1, with D perhaps TRBD1 (5 bases). CDR3 length: 13 amino acids. V was cut by 6 bases and J by 1 base, with 9 bases left in between. The CDR3 loop reads CASSPQGNTEAFF. CDR3 coding DNA: TGTGCCAGCAGCCCTCAGGGGAACACTGAAGCTTTCTTT.

The rearrangement uses TRBV7-8 and TRBJ1-5, with D maybe TRBD1 (5 bases). V was pared by 5 bases and J by 6 bases, with 17 bases between. Germline-derived CDR1 and CDR2 are SGHVS and FQNEAQ. The CDR3 sequence is 15 residues long. CDR3 sequence reads: CASSVAGTNGQPQHF. The CDR3 DNA is TGTGCCAGCAGCGTCGCCGGGACTAACGGTCAGCCCCAGCATTTT.

The chain uses TRBV27 and TRBJ1-1; TRBD1 is a possible D gene (5 bases). CDR3 length: 17 amino acids. V lost 5 bases, J lost 3 bases, and 22 bases lay in between. The germline gives CDR1 MNHEY, CDR2 SMNVEV (reference sequence). As DNA, the CDR3 is TGTGCCAGCAGTGGACTATCGGGGGGGGTGAAAGACACTGAAGCTTTCTTT. It codes for CASSGLSGGVKDTEAFF.

The V gene is TRBV7-9, the J gene TRBJ2-7; no reliable D call. The CDR3 contains 11 residues. V lost 5 bases, J lost 4 bases, and 6 bases lay in between. Germline V gene sequence: CDR1 SEHNR, CDR2 FQNEAQ (reference sequence). The CDR3 is CASSTIYEQYF. The CDR3 bases are TGTGCCAGCAGCACGATTTACGAGCAGTACTTC.

V is TRBV24-1 and J is TRBJ1-3, with D perhaps matching TRBD1 (5 bases). The CDR3 contains 17 residues. Germline V lookup: CDR1 KGHDR, CDR2 SFDVKD. V lost 1 base and J lost 0, with 12 bases in between. CDR3 sequence: CATSDLSEGHSGNTIYF. CDR3 DNA: TGTGCCACCAGTGATTTATCCGAGGGGCACTCTGGAAACACCATATATTTT.

V and J are TRBV4-3 and TRBJ1-2; 10 bases are shared with TRBD1. The V gene's germline CDR1 is LGHNA and CDR2 YSLEER. The CDR3 length is 15 residues. V was pared by 2 bases and J by 4 bases, with 4 bases of the junction left unmatched. Here the CDR3 reads CASSQPGQGSYGYTF. In DNA, the CDR3 is TGCGCCAGCAGCCAACCGGGACAGGGGTCCTATGGCTACACCTTC.

This chain connects TRBV3-1 (or the pseudogene TRBV3-2) to TRBJ1-2, with D perhaps matching TRBD1 (6 bases). Per the germline V gene, CDR1 is LGHDT and CDR2 is YNNKEL (reference sequence). This CDR3 spans 16 amino acids. Trimming cost V 4 bases and J 2 bases, with 17 bases left between them. The CDR3 DNA is TGTGCCAGCAGCCCCGCGGGGCGGGACAACAACTATGGCTACACCTTC. It specifies CASSPAGRDNNYGYTF.

The chain recombines TRBV7-2 with TRBJ2-7; D might be TRBD1 (7 bases). The CDR3 spans 15 residues. V was clipped by 10 bases and J by 2 bases, with 21 bases between them. Germline V gene sequence: CDR1 SGHTA, CDR2 FQGNSA. The CDR3 protein is CATSPGQGGPYEQYF. The CDR3 nucleotides read TGTGCCACCTCCCCAGGGCAGGGGGGACCCTACGAGCAGTACTTC.

The CDR3 DNA is TGCGCCAGCAGCCAAGATCCCATATATGGCTACACCTTC. This gives the protein CASSQDPIYGYTF. The J gene is TRBJ1-2, the V gene TRBV4-1, with unresolved D. The V end was cut by 0 bases, the J end by 5 bases, with 7 bases between. The CDR3 covers 13 residues. The V gene's germline CDR1 is MGHRA and CDR2 YSYEKL.

The sample holds one count of this clone. The rearrangement joins TRBV5-1 to TRBJ1-4; D is unresolved. Trimming removed 3 bases from V and 8 bases from J, with 20 bases in between. Germline values: CDR1 SGHRS, CDR2 YFSETQ. This CDR3 comprises 16 residues. As DNA, the CDR3 is TGCGCCAGCAGCTCTTTGGGCTCTAGCATCGAGGAAAAACTGTTTTTT. Translating gives CASSSLGSSIEEKLFF. Full variable domain (outside the CDR3, taken from reference TRBV5-1 and TRBJ1-4): KAGVTQTPRYLIKTRGQQVTLSCSPISGHRSVSWYQQTPGQGLQFLFEYFSETQRNKGNFPGRFSGRQFSNSRSEMNVSTLELGDSALYLCASSSLGSSIEEKLFFGSGTQLSVL.

The chain combines TRBV28 with TRBJ2-1; 10 positions agree with TRBD2. Germline V gene data show CDR1 as MDHEN and CDR2 as SYDVKM. The CDR3 is 14 residues long. After removal of 5 bases from V and 8 bases from J, the junction contained 6 bases not matched to a gene. CDR3 region: CASSPSGGSDEQFF. CDR3 bases: TGTGCCAGCAGTCCTAGCGGGGGTAGTGATGAGCAGTTCTTC.

The V gene is TRBV19, the J gene TRBJ1-1, with D maybe TRBD1 (6 bases). The CDR3 sequence is 15 residues long. Germline assignment: CDR1 LNHDA and CDR2 SQIVND (reference sequence). V lost 7 bases and J 6 bases, leaving 21 bases between the germline ends. The CDR3: CASKFGWGQSSEAFF. CDR3 bases: TGTGCCAGTAAGTTCGGGTGGGGGCAAAGCTCTGAAGCTTTCTTT.

This clone was picked up a small number of times. This specimen includes other DNA sequences encoding the same CDR3. The rearrangement links TRBV7-2 to TRBJ2-7, with D possibly called TRBD1 or TRBD2 (5 bases each). In germline, CDR1 is SGHTA, CDR2 FQGNSA. The CDR3 is 14 residues long. Deletions cut 8 bases from V and 3 bases from J, with 17 bases between. The CDR3 DNA reads as TGTGCCAGCGCCGTTGGGGGTGGCATCTACGAGCAGTACTTC. It is translated as CASAVGGGIYEQYF.